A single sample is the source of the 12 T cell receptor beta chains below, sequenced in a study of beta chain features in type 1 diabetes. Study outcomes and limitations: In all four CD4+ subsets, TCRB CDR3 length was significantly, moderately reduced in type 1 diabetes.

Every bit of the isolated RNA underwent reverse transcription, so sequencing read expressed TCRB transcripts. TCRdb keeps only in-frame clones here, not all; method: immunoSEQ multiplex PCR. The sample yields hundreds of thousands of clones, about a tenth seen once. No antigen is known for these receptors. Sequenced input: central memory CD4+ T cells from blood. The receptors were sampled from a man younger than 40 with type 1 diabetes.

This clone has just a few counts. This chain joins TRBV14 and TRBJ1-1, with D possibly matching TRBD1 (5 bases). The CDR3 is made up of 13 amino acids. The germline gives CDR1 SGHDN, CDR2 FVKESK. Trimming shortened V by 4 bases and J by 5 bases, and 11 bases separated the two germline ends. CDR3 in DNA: TGTGCCAGCAGCCCCCAACCAGGGACTGAAGCTTTCTTT. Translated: CASSPQPGTEAFF.

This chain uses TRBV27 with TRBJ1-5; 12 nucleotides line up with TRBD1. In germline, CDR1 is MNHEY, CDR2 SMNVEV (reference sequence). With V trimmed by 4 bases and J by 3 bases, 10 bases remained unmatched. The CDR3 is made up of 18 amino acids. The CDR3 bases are TGTGCCAGCAGTTCCGGGACAGGGGGCTCAGGAGCCAATCAGCCCCAGCATTTT. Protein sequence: CASSSGTGGSGANQPQHF.

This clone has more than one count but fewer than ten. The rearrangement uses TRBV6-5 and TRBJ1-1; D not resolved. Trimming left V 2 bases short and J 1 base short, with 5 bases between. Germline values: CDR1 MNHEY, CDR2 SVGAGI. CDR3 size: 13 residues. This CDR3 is CASSYNPNTEAFF. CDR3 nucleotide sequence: TGTGCCAGCAGTTACAATCCGAACACTGAAGCTTTCTTT.

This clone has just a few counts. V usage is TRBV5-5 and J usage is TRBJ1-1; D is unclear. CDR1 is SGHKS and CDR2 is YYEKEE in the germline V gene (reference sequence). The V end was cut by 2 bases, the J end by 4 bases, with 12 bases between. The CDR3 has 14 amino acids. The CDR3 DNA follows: TGTGCCAGCAGCTTACTAGAGGAGGGCACTGAAGCTTTCTTT. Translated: CASSLLEEGTEAFF.

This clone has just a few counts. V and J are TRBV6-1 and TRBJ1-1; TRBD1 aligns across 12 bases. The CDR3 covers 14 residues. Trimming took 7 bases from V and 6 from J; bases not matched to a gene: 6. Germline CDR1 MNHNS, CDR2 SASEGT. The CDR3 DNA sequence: TGTGCCAGCAACACAGGGACAGGGGGCCCTGAAGCTTTCTTT. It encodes CASNTGTGGPEAFF.

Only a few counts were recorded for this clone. The CDR3 DNA is TGTGCCAGCAGCTTAGGATCTCCCGCAGGACAGGGGGCTTTGAGCTACACCTTC. This codes for CASSLGSPAGQGALSYTF. The chain couples TRBV7-6 to TRBJ1-2; TRBD1 matches at 11 bases. The CDR3 loop spans 18 amino acids. V lost 1 base, J lost 9 bases, and 16 bases stayed unmatched. Looked up from germline, CDR1 is SGHVS and CDR2 is FNYEAQ.

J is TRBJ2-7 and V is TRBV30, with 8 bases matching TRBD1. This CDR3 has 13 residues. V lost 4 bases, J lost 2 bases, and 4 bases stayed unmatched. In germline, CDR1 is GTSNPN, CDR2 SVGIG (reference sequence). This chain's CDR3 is CAWKDREPYEQYF. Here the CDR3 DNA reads TGTGCCTGGAAGGACAGGGAGCCCTACGAGCAGTACTTC.

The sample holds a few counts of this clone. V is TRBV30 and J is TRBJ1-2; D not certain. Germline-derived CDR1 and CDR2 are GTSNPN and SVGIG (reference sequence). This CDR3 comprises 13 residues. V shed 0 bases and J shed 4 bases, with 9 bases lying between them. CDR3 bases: TGTGCCTGGAGTGTACCGGACGTCTATGGCTACACCTTC. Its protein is CAWSVPDVYGYTF.

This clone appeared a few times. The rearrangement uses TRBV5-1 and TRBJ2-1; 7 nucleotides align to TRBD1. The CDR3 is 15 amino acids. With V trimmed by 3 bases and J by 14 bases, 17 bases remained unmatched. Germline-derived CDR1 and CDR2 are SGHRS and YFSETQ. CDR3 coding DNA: TGCGCCAGCAGCTCCGGTTCTCCAGTGGACAGGTCGGAGTTCTTC. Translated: CASSSGSPVDRSEFF. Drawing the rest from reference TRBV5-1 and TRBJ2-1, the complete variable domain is KAGVTQTPRYLIKTRGQQVTLSCSPISGHRSVSWYQQTPGQGLQFLFEYFSETQRNKGNFPGRFSGRQFSNSRSEMNVSTLELGDSALYLCASSSGSPVDRSEFFGPGTRLTVL.

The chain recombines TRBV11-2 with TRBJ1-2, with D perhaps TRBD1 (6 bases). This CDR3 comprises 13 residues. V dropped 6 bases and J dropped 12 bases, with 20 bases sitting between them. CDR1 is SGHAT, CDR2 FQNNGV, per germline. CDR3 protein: CASSPITGFGNTF. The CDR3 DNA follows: TGTGCCAGCAGTCCGATAACAGGGTTTGGGAACACCTTC.

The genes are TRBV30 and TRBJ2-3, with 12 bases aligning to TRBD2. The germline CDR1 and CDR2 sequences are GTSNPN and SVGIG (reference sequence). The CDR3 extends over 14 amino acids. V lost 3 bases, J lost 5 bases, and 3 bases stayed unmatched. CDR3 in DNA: TGTGCCTGGAGCGAACTAGCGGGGGGAGATACGCAGTATTTT. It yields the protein CAWSELAGGDTQYF. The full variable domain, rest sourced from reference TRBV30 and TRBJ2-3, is SQTIHQWPATLVQPVGSPLSLECTVEGTSNPNLYWYRQAAGRGLQLLFYSVGIGQISSEVPQNLSASRPQDRQFILSSKKLLLSDSGFYLCAWSELAGGDTQYFGPGTRLTVL.

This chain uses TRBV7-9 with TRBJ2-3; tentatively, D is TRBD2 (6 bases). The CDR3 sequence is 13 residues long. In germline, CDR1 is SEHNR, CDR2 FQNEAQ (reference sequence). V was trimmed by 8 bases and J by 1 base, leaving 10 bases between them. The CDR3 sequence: CASARGGTDTQYF. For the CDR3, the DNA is TGTGCCAGCGCGCGGGGAGGCACAGATACGCAGTATTTT.